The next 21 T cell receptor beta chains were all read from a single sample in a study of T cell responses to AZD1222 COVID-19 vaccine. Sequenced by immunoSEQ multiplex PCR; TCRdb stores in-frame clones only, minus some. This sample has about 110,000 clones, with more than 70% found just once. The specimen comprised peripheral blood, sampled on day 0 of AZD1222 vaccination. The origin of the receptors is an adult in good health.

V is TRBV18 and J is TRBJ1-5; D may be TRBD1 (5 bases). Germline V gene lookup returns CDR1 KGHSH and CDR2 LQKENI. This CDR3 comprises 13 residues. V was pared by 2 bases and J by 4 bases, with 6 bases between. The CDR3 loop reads CASSPGGNQPQHF. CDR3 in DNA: TGTGCCAGCTCACCAGGGGGTAATCAGCCCCAGCATTTT.

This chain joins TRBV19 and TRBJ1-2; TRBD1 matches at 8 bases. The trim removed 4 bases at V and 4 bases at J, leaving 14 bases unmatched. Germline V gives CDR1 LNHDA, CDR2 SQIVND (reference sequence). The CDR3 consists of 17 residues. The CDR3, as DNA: TGTGCCAGTAGTAAAACCTGGGACAGGCCATCCCTCTATGGCTACACCTTC. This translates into CASSKTWDRPSLYGYTF.

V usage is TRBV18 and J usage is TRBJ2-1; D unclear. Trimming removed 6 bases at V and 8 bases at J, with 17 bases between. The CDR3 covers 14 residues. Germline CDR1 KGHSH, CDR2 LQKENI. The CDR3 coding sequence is TGTGCCAGCTCTTCACGACAAAAAAGGTATGAGCAGTTCTTC. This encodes CASSSRQKRYEQFF.

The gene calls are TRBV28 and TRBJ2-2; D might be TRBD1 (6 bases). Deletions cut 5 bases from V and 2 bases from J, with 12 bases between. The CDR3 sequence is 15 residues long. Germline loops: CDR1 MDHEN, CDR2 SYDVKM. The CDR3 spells CASSRRTANTGELFF. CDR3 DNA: TGTGCCAGCAGTCGTCGGACAGCTAACACCGGGGAGCTGTTTTTT.

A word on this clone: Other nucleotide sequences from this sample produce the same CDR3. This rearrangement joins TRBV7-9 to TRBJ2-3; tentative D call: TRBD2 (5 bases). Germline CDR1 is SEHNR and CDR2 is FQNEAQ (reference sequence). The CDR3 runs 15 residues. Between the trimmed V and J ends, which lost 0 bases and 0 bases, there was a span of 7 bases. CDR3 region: CASSLAGVSTDTQYF. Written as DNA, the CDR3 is TGTGCCAGCAGCTTAGCGGGAGTTAGCACAGATACGCAGTATTTT.

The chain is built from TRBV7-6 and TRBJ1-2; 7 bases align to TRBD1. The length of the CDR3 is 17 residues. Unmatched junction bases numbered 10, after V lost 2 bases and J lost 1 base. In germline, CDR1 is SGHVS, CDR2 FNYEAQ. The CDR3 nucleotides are TGTGCCAGCAGCTTAAGGGACAGTAATCCCAATAACTATGGCTACACCTTC. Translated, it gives CASSLRDSNPNNYGYTF.

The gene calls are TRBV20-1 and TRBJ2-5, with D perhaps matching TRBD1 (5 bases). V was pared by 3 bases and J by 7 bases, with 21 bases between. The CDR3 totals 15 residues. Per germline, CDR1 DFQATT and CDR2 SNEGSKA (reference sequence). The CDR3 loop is CSASRRGTSVGTQYF. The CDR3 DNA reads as TGCAGTGCTAGTCGAAGGGGAACATCAGTCGGGACCCAGTACTTC.

CDR3 residues: CASNFGPNYGYTF. CDR3 DNA: TGTGCCAGTAACTTCGGGCCTAACTATGGCTACACCTTC. This chain joins TRBV19 and TRBJ1-2; the D is unclear. From germline, CDR1 is LNHDA and CDR2 SQIVND (reference sequence). CDR3 size: 13 residues. Trimming cost V 7 bases and J 0 bases, with 9 bases left between them.

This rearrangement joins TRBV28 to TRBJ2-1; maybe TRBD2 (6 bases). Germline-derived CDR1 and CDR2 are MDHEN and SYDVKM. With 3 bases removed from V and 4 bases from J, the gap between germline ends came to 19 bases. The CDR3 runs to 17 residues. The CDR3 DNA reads TGTGCCAGCAGTTTTTCTGGGATTATCGGGACTTACAATGAGCAGTTCTTC. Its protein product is CASSFSGIIGTYNEQFF.

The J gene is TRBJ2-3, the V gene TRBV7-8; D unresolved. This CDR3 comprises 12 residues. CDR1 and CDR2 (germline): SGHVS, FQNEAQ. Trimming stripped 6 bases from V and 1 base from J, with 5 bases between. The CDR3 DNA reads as TGTGCCAGCAGGGACCGCACAGATACGCAGTATTTT. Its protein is CASRDRTDTQYF.

The DNA for the CDR3 is TGTGCCAGCAGCCAAGAGGGGTCCACAGGGGGTGGGTATGGCTACACCTTC. Translating it yields CASSQEGSTGGGYGYTF. This chain uses TRBV3-1 (or the pseudogene TRBV3-2) with TRBJ1-2; 8 nucleotides match TRBD1. The CDR3 contains 17 residues. V trimming: 0 bases; J trimming: 5 bases; junction bases outside the gene matches: 11. Germline lookup yields CDR1 LGHDT and CDR2 YNNKEL (reference sequence).

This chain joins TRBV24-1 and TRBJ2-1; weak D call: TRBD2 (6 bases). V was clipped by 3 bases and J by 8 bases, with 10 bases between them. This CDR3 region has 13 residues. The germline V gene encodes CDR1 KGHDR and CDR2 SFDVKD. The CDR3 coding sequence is TGTGCCACCAGTGATGGAGGGGTGGATGAGCAGTTCTTC. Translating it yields CATSDGGVDEQFF.

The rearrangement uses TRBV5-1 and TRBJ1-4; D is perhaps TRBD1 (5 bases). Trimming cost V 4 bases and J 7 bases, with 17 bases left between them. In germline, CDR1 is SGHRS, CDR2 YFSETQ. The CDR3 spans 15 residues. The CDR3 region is CASSPRGAGGEKLFF. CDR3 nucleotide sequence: TGCGCCAGCAGCCCGAGGGGCGCGGGAGGTGAAAAACTGTTTTTT.

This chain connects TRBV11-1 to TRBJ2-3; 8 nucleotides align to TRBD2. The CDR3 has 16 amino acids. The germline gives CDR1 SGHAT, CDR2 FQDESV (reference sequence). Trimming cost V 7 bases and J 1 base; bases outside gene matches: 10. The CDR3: CASTGGGWTRTDTQYF. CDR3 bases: TGTGCCAGCACCGGCGGGGGGTGGACTCGCACAGATACGCAGTATTTT.

For the CDR3, the DNA is TGTGCCAGCAGCACCGCTCAGAGGACAGAAGTCTCCTACGAGCAGTACGTC. It yields the protein CASSTAQRTEVSYEQYV. This rearrangement joins TRBV5-4 to TRBJ2-7; the D gene is possibly TRBD1 (6 bases). CDR1 and CDR2 (germline): SGHNT, YYREEE (reference sequence). The length of the CDR3 is 17 residues. Between the trimmed V and J ends, which lost 4 bases and 0 bases, there was a span of 20 bases.

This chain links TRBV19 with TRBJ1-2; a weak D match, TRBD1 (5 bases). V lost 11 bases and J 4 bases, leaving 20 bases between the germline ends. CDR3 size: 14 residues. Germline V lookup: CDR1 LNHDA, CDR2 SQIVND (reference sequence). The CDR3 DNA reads TGTGCCTCTTCGCCCGCGGGGCGGAGCTATGGCTACACCTTC. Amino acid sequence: CASSPAGRSYGYTF.

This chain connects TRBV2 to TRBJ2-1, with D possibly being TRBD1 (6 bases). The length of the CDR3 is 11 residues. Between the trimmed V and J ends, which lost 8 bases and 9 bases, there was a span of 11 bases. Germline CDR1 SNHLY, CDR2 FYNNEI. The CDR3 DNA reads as TGTGCCAGCGACGACAGGATTGAGCAGTTCTTC. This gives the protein CASDDRIEQFF.

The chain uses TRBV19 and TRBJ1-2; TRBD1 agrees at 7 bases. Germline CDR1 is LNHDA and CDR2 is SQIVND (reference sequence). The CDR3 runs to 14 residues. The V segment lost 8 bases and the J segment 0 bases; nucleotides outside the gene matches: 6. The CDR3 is CASLDRTANYGYTF. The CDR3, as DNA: TGTGCCAGTCTGGACAGGACTGCTAACTATGGCTACACCTTC.

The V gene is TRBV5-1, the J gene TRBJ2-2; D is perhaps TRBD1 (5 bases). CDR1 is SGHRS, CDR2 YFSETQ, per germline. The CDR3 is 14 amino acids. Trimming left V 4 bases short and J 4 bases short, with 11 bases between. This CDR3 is CASSVDTGTGELFF. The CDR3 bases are TGCGCCAGCAGCGTGGACACGGGCACCGGGGAGCTGTTTTTT.

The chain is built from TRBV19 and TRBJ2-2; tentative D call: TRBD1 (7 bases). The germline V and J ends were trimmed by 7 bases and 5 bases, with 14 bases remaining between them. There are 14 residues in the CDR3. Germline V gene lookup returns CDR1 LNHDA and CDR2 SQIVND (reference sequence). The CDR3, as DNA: TGTGCCAGTAAAGTACAGGGGAGGACCGGGGAGCTGTTTTTT. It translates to CASKVQGRTGELFF.

As DNA, the CDR3 is TGTGCCAGCAGCCCTTTAACAGGGCCCCATGGCTACACCTTC. This sequence encodes CASSPLTGPHGYTF. J is TRBJ1-2 and V is TRBV4-2; D may be TRBD1 (6 bases). Trimming took off 4 bases at V and 6 bases at J, with 15 bases between the two ends. The CDR3 contains 14 residues. CDR1 is LGHNA and CDR2 is YNFKEQ in the germline V gene.